These 21 T cell receptor beta chains were all obtained from the same sample, sequenced in a study of T cells in Graves' hyperthyroidism and ophthalmopathy. The CDR3 regions of TCR beta were amplified from RNA transcripts. First-round RT-PCR with HTBI primers amplified the TCR CDR3 region. TCRdb fed the multiplex PCR reads into MiXCR, producing one record per CDR3 protein. The repertoire consists of about 690,000 distinct CDR3 sequences, with 17% occurring once and the leading ten covering around a sixth. Sequenced sample: blood. The receptor source for this set is a man aged 50 or older with Graves' hyperthyroidism.

This clonotype was seen more than once but under ten times. J is TRBJ2-3 and V is TRBV3-1; D call uncertain. CDR3 size: 16 residues. Per germline, CDR1 LGHDT and CDR2 YNNKEL (reference sequence). The V and J ends lost 1 base and 2 bases respectively, with 13 bases between them. DNA for the CDR3: TGTGCCAGCAGCCAAGGGCTCGCGGAGTCCACAGATACGCAGTATTTT. Translating gives CASSQGLAESTDTQYF.

This clonotype came up a few times. The J gene is TRBJ2-2, the V gene TRBV7-8; D call uncertain. This CDR3 is built from 11 residues. V was shortened by 1 base and J by 10 bases, with 4 bases between the two germline ends. Germline V CDR1 and CDR2: SGHVS, FQNEAQ. The CDR3 region is CASSLVEELFF. The CDR3 DNA reads as TGTGCCAGCAGCTTAGTGGAGGAGCTGTTTTTT.

The table lists this clonotype with a few counts. The chain is built from TRBV12-3 or TRBV12-4 and TRBJ2-1; 9 bases match TRBD2. The J segment lost 1 base and the V segment lost 4 bases, leaving 2 bases of the junction unmatched. This CDR3 is 15 amino acids long. The CDR3 here is CASSSSGRSYNEQFF. In DNA, the CDR3 is TGTGCCAGCAGTTCGAGCGGGAGGTCCTACAATGAGCAGTTCTTC.

The sample holds many counts of this clonotype. V usage is TRBV24-1 and J usage is TRBJ1-5; maybe TRBD1 (6 bases). Per the germline V gene, CDR1 is KGHDR and CDR2 is SFDVKD. V was cut by 7 bases and J by 0 bases, with 21 bases left in between. CDR3 length equals 18 residues. The CDR3 region is CATRIQTWTVRSNQPQHF. DNA of the CDR3: TGTGCCACCAGAATACAGACCTGGACAGTTCGTAGCAATCAGCCCCAGCATTTT.

This clonotype has ten or more counts. The chain is built from TRBV5-1 and TRBJ2-5; D is uncertain. The CDR3 consists of 15 residues. Trimming stripped 0 bases from V and 0 bases from J, with 9 bases between. Germline CDR1 and CDR2: SGHRS and YFSETQ. The CDR3 spells CASSLEQMYQETQYF. DNA of the CDR3: TGCGCCAGCAGCTTGGAGCAGATGTACCAAGAGACCCAGTACTTC.

The rearrangement uses TRBV19 and TRBJ2-1; D remains unclear. Trimming took off 3 bases at V and 0 bases at J, with 9 bases between the two ends. This CDR3 is 15 amino acids long. Germline assignment: CDR1 LNHDA and CDR2 SQIVND (reference sequence). The CDR3 DNA reads as TGTGCCAGTAGTATCCTACAGAACTCCTACAATGAGCAGTTCTTC. This sequence encodes CASSILQNSYNEQFF.

Only a few counts were recorded for this clonotype. V and J are TRBV28 and TRBJ2-7; TRBD1 agrees at 12 bases. V shed 8 bases, J shed 5 bases, and the junction held 16 bases outside the gene matches. Germline V CDR1 and CDR2: MDHEN, SYDVKM. The CDR3 totals 17 residues. Written as DNA, the CDR3 is TGTGCCAGCTTCCCGGGGGACAGGGGGCGAGGGAAGCACGAGCAGTACTTC. Encoded protein: CASFPGDRGRGKHEQYF.

This clonotype has a count of ten or more. V usage is TRBV2 and J usage is TRBJ2-2; TRBD1 is a possible D gene (5 bases). Trimming removed 0 bases at V and 4 bases at J, with 15 bases between. The CDR3 contains 17 residues. Germline CDR1 reads SNHLY; CDR2 reads FYNNEI. CDR3 nucleotide sequence: TGTGCCAGCAGTGAAGCCACGACAGTTCGGGCCACCGGGGAGCTGTTTTTT. This encodes CASSEATTVRATGELFF.

The chain has TRBV7-3 and TRBJ2-3, with 14 bases identical to TRBD2. CDR1 and CDR2 (germline): SGHTA, FQGTGA. The CDR3 sequence is 17 residues long. The ends lost 2 bases at V and 3 bases at J; junction bases unmatched: 4. The CDR3 DNA sequence: TGTGCCAGCAGCTTACTGGGACTAGCGGGAGCAACAGATACGCAGTATTTT. Translating gives CASSLLGLAGATDTQYF.

This clonotype was found a few times. V gene TRBV28 combines with J gene TRBJ2-3; the D is unclear. This CDR3 has 13 residues. Germline V lookup: CDR1 MDHEN, CDR2 SYDVKM. V was pared by 3 bases and J by 5 bases, with 9 bases between. CDR3 coding DNA: TGTGCCAGCAGTTTTCAGGTGCAAGATACGCAGTATTTT. Its protein product is CASSFQVQDTQYF.

This clonotype showed up many times. The J gene is TRBJ2-3, the V gene TRBV5-1; 13 bases are a match to TRBD2. The CDR3 is 15 amino acids. V dropped 1 base and J dropped 5; count of bases not matched to a gene: 1. Germline V lookup: CDR1 SGHRS, CDR2 YFSETQ. The CDR3, as DNA: TGCGCCAGCAGCTTGACTAGCGGGAGGGAAGATACGCAGTATTTT. It yields the protein CASSLTSGREDTQYF.

This clonotype has at least ten counts. The chain is built from TRBV6-5 and TRBJ2-2; weak D call: TRBD1 (5 bases). The CDR3 covers 15 residues. CDR1 and CDR2 from the germline V gene are MNHEY and SVGAGI. V was pared by 2 bases and J by 0 bases, with 7 bases between. The CDR3 nucleotides read TGTGCCAGCAGTTACGGACACTCGAACACCGGGGAGCTGTTTTTT. Its translation: CASSYGHSNTGELFF.

At least ten counts were recorded for this clonotype. The genes are TRBV30 and TRBJ2-7; 8 nucleotides align to TRBD2. After removal of 2 bases from V and 2 bases from J, the junction contained 5 bases not matched to a gene. The CDR3 contains 14 residues. Germline V gives CDR1 GTSNPN, CDR2 SVGIG (reference sequence). DNA for the CDR3: TGTGCCTGGAGTAGGCTAGCGGGCACCTACGAGCAGTACTTC. Its translation is CAWSRLAGTYEQYF.

This clonotype has more than one count but fewer than ten. The chain uses TRBV29-1 and TRBJ2-3, with D perhaps matching TRBD2 (6 bases). V lost 4 bases to trimming and J lost 2 bases, with 16 bases between them. Germline V CDR1 and CDR2: SQVTM, ANQGSEA. This CDR3 has 15 residues. The CDR3 region is CSVAGASAFTDTQYF. The CDR3 nucleotides read TGCAGCGTTGCCGGGGCTAGCGCCTTCACAGATACGCAGTATTTT.

This clonotype was picked up many times. V is TRBV12-3 or TRBV12-4 and J is TRBJ1-2; possibly TRBD1 for D (5 bases). Deletions cut 7 bases from V and 5 bases from J, with 14 bases between. The CDR3 has 13 amino acids. The CDR3 sequence: CASNGGGRYGYTF. In DNA form, the CDR3 reads TGTGCCAGCAACGGCGGGGGGAGGTATGGCTACACCTTC.

This chain joins TRBV28 and TRBJ1-2; D is ambiguous. Trimming removed 4 bases at V and 4 bases at J, with 19 bases between. CDR1 MDHEN and CDR2 SYDVKM come from the germline V gene. The CDR3 sequence is 16 residues long. The CDR3 coding sequence is TGTGCCAGCAGTTCATCCTCAGCCACTGAAATCTATGGCTACACCTTC. It is translated as CASSSSSATEIYGYTF.

In this sample, this clonotype turned up many times. In nucleotides, the CDR3 is TGTGCCATCGGCTCCGACGTCAGGGTGTCCAACGAGCAGTACTTC. Translation: CAIGSDVRVSNEQYF. The V call is TRBV10-3, the J call TRBJ2-7; the D gene is possibly TRBD1 (5 bases). Germline lookup yields CDR1 ENHRY and CDR2 SYGVKD. The germline V and J ends were trimmed by 8 bases and 5 bases, with 22 bases remaining between them. This CDR3 has 15 residues.

This chain links TRBV4-2 with TRBJ2-7, with D perhaps matching TRBD1 or TRBD2 (5 bases each). The CDR3 loop spans 14 amino acids. V gave up 0 bases and J gave up 6 bases, with 12 bases separating them. Looked up from germline, CDR1 is LGHNA and CDR2 is YNFKEQ. The CDR3 protein is CASSQDQWGPEQYF. The CDR3, as DNA: TGTGCCAGCAGCCAAGATCAGTGGGGACCCGAGCAGTACTTC.

This clonotype was observed many times. This chain connects TRBV10-3 to TRBJ2-3; 14 nucleotides align to TRBD2. CDR3 length: 17 residues. V was pared by 5 bases and J by 3 bases, with 7 bases of the junction left unmatched. CDR1 ENHRY and CDR2 SYGVKD come from the germline V gene. The DNA for the CDR3 is TGTGCCATCAGTCCCGGACTAGCGGGAGGCATAACAGATACGCAGTATTTT. Translated, it gives CAISPGLAGGITDTQYF.

This clonotype was seen a single time. The CDR3 carries no conserved terminal phenylalanine or tryptophan, so it likely arises from a read error. This rearrangement joins TRBV10-3 to TRBJ1-3; D is perhaps TRBD1 (6 bases). The germline gives CDR1 ENHRY, CDR2 SYGVKD. This CDR3 comprises 13 residues. V was trimmed by 7 bases and J by 4 bases, leaving 11 bases between them. CDR3 coding DNA: TGTGCCATCACTGGGGGCTCCGGAAACACCATATATTAT. This translates into CAITGGSGNTIYY.

The table lists this clonotype with many counts. The gene calls are TRBV27 and TRBJ1-4, with D possibly TRBD1 on 5 matching bases. Germline values: CDR1 MNHEY, CDR2 SMNVEV (reference sequence). Trimming took off 2 bases at V and 6 bases at J, with 10 bases between the two ends. The CDR3 runs to 14 residues. CDR3 protein: CASSLEGWDEKLFF. CDR3 sequence (DNA): TGTGCCAGCAGTTTAGAGGGGTGGGATGAAAAACTGTTTTTT.